The next 17 T cell receptor beta chains were all read from a single sample in a study of OX40 agonist ivuxolimab in advanced cancers. The table came from immunoSEQ multiplex PCR; TCRdb's copy has only in-frame clones and leaves some out. This sample carries tens of thousands of clones, nearly 95% of them seen once, and the ten largest clones take less than 10%. Sequenced here: CD4+ or CD8+ T cells sorted from blood, sampled in a trial of the OX40 agonist ivuxolimab. The receptors were sampled from an adult with an advanced solid tumor such as melanoma, head and neck, liver or kidney cancer.

The chain couples TRBV13 to TRBJ1-1, with unresolved D. Germline V CDR1 and CDR2: PRHDT, FYEKMQ (reference sequence). This CDR3 has 13 amino acids. Between the trimmed V and J ends, which lost 4 bases and 0 bases, there was a span of 6 bases. The CDR3 region is CASSSAVNTEAFF. DNA of the CDR3: TGTGCCAGCAGCTCAGCGGTGAACACTGAAGCTTTCTTT. Full variable domain (missing parts from reference TRBV13 and TRBJ1-1): AAGVIQSPRHLIKEKRETATLKCYPIPRHDTVYWYQQGPGQDPQFLISFYEKMQSDKGSIPDRFSAQQFSDYHSELNMSSLELGDSALYFCASSSAVNTEAFFGQGTRLTVV.

CDR3 in DNA: TGTGCCAGCAGCTTAATCATCTGGGGCGAGAACAATGAGCAGTTCTTC. Translation gives CASSLIIWGENNEQFF. The chain carries TRBV7-3 and TRBJ2-1; D possibly corresponds to TRBD1 (5 bases). CDR3 length equals 16 residues. Deletions cut 1 base from V and 5 bases from J, with 15 bases between. Germline values: CDR1 SGHTA, CDR2 FQGTGA.

V gene TRBV20-1 combines with J gene TRBJ2-7; D remains ambiguous. The V gene lost 7 bases and the J gene lost 9 bases, with 13 bases spanning the gap. CDR3 length: 10 residues. Germline V gene sequence: CDR1 DFQATT, CDR2 SNEGSKA (reference sequence). The CDR3 here is CSVPAVGQYF. The CDR3 coding sequence is TGCAGTGTCCCGGCGGTTGGGCAGTACTTC.

The CDR3 loop reads CASSNQPPGARAKNIQYF. The DNA of the CDR3 is TGTGCCAGCAGCAATCAACCCCCAGGGGCTAGGGCCAAAAACATTCAGTACTTC. The rearrangement uses TRBV21-1 and TRBJ2-4; the table calls TRBD1, which could not be checked here. TRBV21-1 represents a pseudogene. The CDR3 contains 18 residues.

The chain joins TRBV2 to TRBJ2-1; the match to TRBD1 covers 12 bases. Germline V lookup: CDR1 SNHLY, CDR2 FYNNEI. V lost 7 bases and J lost 9; bases outside the gene matches: 13. The CDR3 extends over 16 amino acids. CDR3 DNA: TGTGCCAGCATCCTACTCCGGGACAGGGGGCGCGGTGAGCAGTTCTTC. This translates into CASILLRDRGRGEQFF.

The V gene is TRBV4-3, the J gene TRBJ1-1; D remains ambiguous. CDR3 length: 15 residues. Germline CDR1 and CDR2: LGHNA and YSLEER. With 0 bases removed from V and 4 bases from J, the gap between germline ends came to 12 bases. The CDR3 region has the DNA TGCGCCAGCAGCCAAGAAGTAAGGGTTGCCACTGAAGCTTTCTTT. Protein product: CASSQEVRVATEAFF.

The gene calls are TRBV27 and TRBJ2-7; D is uncertain. CDR3 length: 14 amino acids. Germline CDR1 reads MNHEY; CDR2 reads SMNVEV (reference sequence). V lost 3 bases and J 1 base, leaving 10 bases between the germline ends. CDR3 sequence: CASSFSRPSYEQYF. The DNA for the CDR3 is TGTGCCAGCAGTTTCTCTCGTCCGTCCTACGAGCAGTACTTC.

V gene TRBV27 combines with J gene TRBJ2-3, with TRBD1 matching over 7 bases. Unmatched junction bases numbered 3, after V lost 3 bases and J lost 6 bases. Germline assignment: CDR1 MNHEY and CDR2 SMNVEV (reference sequence). The CDR3 length is 13 residues. This CDR3 is CASSFTGEDTQYF. The CDR3 region has the DNA TGTGCCAGCAGTTTCACAGGGGAGGATACGCAGTATTTT.

Comment on this clone: With only one base between it and a far larger clone, this is likely a read error. Within the sample, other DNA sequences also encode this same CDR3. This chain uses TRBV4-2 with TRBJ1-1; tentative D call: TRBD1 (6 bases). The CDR3 has 15 amino acids. Germline V lookup: CDR1 LGHNA, CDR2 YNFKEQ. Trimming cost V 1 base and J 1 base, with 10 bases left between them. The CDR3 loop reads CASSQGGPANTEAFF. CDR3 in DNA: TGTGCCAGCAGCCAAGGGGGGCCCGCGAACACTGAAGCTTTCTTT.

The CDR3 DNA reads as TGTGCCAGCAGTTTAAGTGGGACGGAACTCTACGAGCAGTACTTC. Its translation: CASSLSGTELYEQYF. The chain couples TRBV27 to TRBJ2-7; possibly TRBD1 or TRBD2 for D (5 bases each). The CDR3 sequence is 15 residues long. The germline V gene has CDR1 MNHEY and CDR2 SMNVEV (reference sequence). Trimming shortened V by 2 bases and J by 3 bases, and 14 bases separated the two germline ends.

Written as DNA, the CDR3 is TGTGCCAGCAAACTAGCGGGAGTGCGCGAGCAGTACTTC. Translated, it gives CASKLAGVREQYF. This chain links TRBV6-1 with TRBJ2-7, with 11 bases matching TRBD2. The V and J ends lost 7 bases and 6 bases, in that order; junction bases with no gene match: 5. The CDR3 sequence is 13 residues long. Germline CDR1 MNHNS, CDR2 SASEGT.

The chain links TRBV27 to TRBJ2-5; TRBD1 is a possible D gene (6 bases). The CDR3 contains 17 residues. V gave up 0 bases and J gave up 2 bases, with 16 bases separating them. Germline CDR1 is MNHEY and CDR2 is SMNVEV (reference sequence). Written as DNA, the CDR3 is TGTGCCAGCAGTTTATCTAAGGGGGTGGGTAATCAAGAGACCCAGTACTTC. It translates to CASSLSKGVGNQETQYF.

As regards this clone: A read error may account for a junction end that differs from germline. Distinct nucleotide sequences in the sample also encode this CDR3. This chain connects TRBV7-2 to TRBJ2-5; TRBD1 agrees at 7 bases. This CDR3 is 14 amino acids long. Germline lookup yields CDR1 SGHTA and CDR2 FQGNSA. The chain's CDR3 is CASSQTGWSETQYF. CDR3 nucleotides: TGCGCCAGCAGCCAGACAGGGTGGTCGGAGACCCAGTACTTC.

The rearrangement joins TRBV11-3 to TRBJ2-3; 12 nucleotides agree with TRBD2. Trimming removed 1 base from V and 5 bases from J; junction bases left unmatched: 7. The CDR3 loop spans 17 amino acids. Germline V gives CDR1 SGHNT, CDR2 YENEEA. The CDR3 spells CASSLALAGGPRDTQYF. The CDR3 DNA reads as TGTGCCAGCAGCTTAGCCCTAGCGGGGGGGCCAAGAGATACGCAGTATTTT.

This chain joins TRBV27 and TRBJ1-2, with a weak D call TRBD1 (6 bases). This CDR3 spans 16 amino acids. The V gene lost 2 bases and the J gene lost 4 bases, with 17 bases spanning the gap. In germline, CDR1 is MNHEY, CDR2 SMNVEV (reference sequence). The chain's CDR3 is CASSLSLSGQLYGYTF. DNA of the CDR3: TGTGCCAGCAGTTTAAGTTTGTCCGGACAGCTCTATGGCTACACCTTC.

This clone has a single count. The chain is built from TRBV19 and TRBJ2-7; D is possibly TRBD2 (5 bases). V lost 4 bases to trimming and J lost 4 bases, with 11 bases between them. The CDR3 runs to 13 residues. Germline V lookup: CDR1 LNHDA, CDR2 SQIVND (reference sequence). This CDR3 is CASSTRTSYEQYF. DNA of the CDR3: TGTGCCAGTAGTACCCGGACTTCTTACGAGCAGTACTTC.

V usage is TRBV27 and J usage is TRBJ2-7; D is perhaps TRBD2 (5 bases). V dropped 5 bases and J dropped 4 bases, with 15 bases sitting between them. This CDR3 is built from 14 residues. Germline V CDR1 and CDR2: MNHEY, SMNVEV (reference sequence). CDR3 region: CASSLYNREYEQYF. CDR3 sequence (DNA): TGTGCCAGCAGTCTTTACAACCGGGAATACGAGCAGTACTTC.